The entry below describes one T cell receptor (beta chain). Production of TCR beta cDNA used approximately 480 ng total RNA together with a constant-region primer. For TCR beta, libraries were produced by three nested multiplex PCR rounds using slightly modified ARM-PCR. With TRBV1-TRBV30 forward primers and a C-beta reverse primer, the first two PCR rounds were run for roughly 9 cycles each. TCRdb fed the multiplex PCR reads into MiXCR, producing one record per CDR3 protein. This sample carries about 59,000 distinct CDR3 sequences, around 64% of them seen once, and the ten largest clones take just over 55%. The source of the sample is a study of tumor-infiltrating lymphocytes in primary liver carcinoma. The study co-extracted DNA and RNA from around 20-30 mg of unsorted bulk tissue. Surgeons resected the patients' primary liver carcinomas. The patients carried chronic HBV infection and had received no treatment.

Germline assignment: CDR1 DFQATT and CDR2 SNEGSKA (reference sequence). V was pared by 5 bases and J by 4 bases, with 16 bases between. This CDR3 comprises 14 residues. The chain joins TRBV20-1 to TRBJ2-3; either TRBD1 or TRBD2 may supply D (5 bases each). The sequence was collected from a man aged 40-50 years with primary liver carcinoma and hepatitis B virus infection. The sample comprised liver tumor tissue from sampling region 2. The subset was: tumor region T2, inferior pole. DNA of the CDR3: TGCAGTGCTGACCGGGGCAGGGCTGCAGATACGCAGTATTTT. Protein: CSADRGRAADTQYF.